This T cell receptor beta chain came from a study of blood T cells in healthy people across ages. Study outcomes and limitations: Higher diversity, along with more naive CD4+ cells, distinguished long-lived donors from aged donors. Considered underestimates were the diversity estimates obtained from one million T cells.

J was trimmed by 9 bases and V by 4 bases; bases with no gene match: 14. Germline CDR1 reads MNHEY; CDR2 reads SVGAGI. The CDR3 is made up of 15 amino acids. In the case of this clonotype: Its matching antigen is unknown.

Using a J-beta primer mix together with a sample-barcoded 5' primer, a second PCR was run for roughly 6 to 12 cycles. From the 5' RACE reads, TCRdb called clonotypes with MiXCR, one entry per CDR3 protein. The table has about 800,000 distinct CDR3 sequences, 58% seen once. Every sample had a minimum of 6 million PBMCs isolated. Sequencing input: blood. The TCR comes from a man aged 25-40 years in good health. The V call is TRBV6-5, the J call TRBJ2-5; 7 bases agree with TRBD1. The CDR3 protein is CASSSFYGDRIPQYF. The CDR3 nucleotides read TGTGCCAGCAGTTCCTTTTACGGGGACAGAATTCCCCAGTACTTC.